The subject of this entry is one T cell receptor beta chain. What it binds is not known. At one boundary the junction diverges from the germline segment, which might be a read error. Germline V lookup: CDR1 SGHRS, CDR2 YFSETQ. CDR3 length: 14 residues. These data are taken from a study of blood T cells in healthy people across ages. Study-wide results and limits: A roughly linear fall in TCR beta diversity per million T cells was seen with increasing age.

The use of a sample-barcoded 5' primer and a J-beta primer mix characterized a second PCR of about 7 to 12 cycles. TCRdb passed the 5' RACE reads through MiXCR, listing each CDR3 protein once. The table has almost 1 million distinct CDR3 sequences, roughly half seen once. The sequence was collected from a woman aged 55-69 years in good health. What was sequenced was blood. The J gene is TRBJ2-7, the V gene TRBV5-1, with 9 positions matching TRBD2. CDR3: CASSSSGNSYEQYF. CDR3 nucleotide sequence: TGTGCCAGCAGCTCTAGCGGGAACTCCTACGAGCAGTACTTC. The full variable domain, rest sourced from reference TRBV5-1 and TRBJ2-7, is KAGVTQTPRYLIKTRGQQVTLSCSPISGHRSVSWYQQTPGQGLQFLFEYFSETQRNKGNFPGRFSGRQFSNSRSEMNVSTLELGDSALYLCASSSSGNSYEQYFGPGTRLTVT.